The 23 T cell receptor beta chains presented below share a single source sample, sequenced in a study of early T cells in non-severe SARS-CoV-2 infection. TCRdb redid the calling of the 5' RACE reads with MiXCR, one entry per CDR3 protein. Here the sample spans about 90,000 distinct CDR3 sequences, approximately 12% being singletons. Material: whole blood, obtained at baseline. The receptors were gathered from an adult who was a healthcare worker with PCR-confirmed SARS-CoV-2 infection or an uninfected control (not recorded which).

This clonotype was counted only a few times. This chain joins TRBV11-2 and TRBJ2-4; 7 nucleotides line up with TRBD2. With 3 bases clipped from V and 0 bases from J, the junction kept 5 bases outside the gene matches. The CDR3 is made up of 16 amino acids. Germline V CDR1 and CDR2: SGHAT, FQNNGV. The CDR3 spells CASSFVAGLAKNIQYF. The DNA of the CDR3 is TGTGCCAGCAGCTTCGTAGCGGGCCTAGCCAAAAACATTCAGTACTTC. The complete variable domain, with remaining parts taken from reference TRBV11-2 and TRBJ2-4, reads EAGVAQSPRYKIIEKRQSVAFWCNPISGHATLYWYQQILGQGPKLLIQFQNNGVVDDSQLPKDRFSAERLKGVDSTLKIQPAKLEDSAVYLCASSFVAGLAKNIQYFGAGTRLSVL.

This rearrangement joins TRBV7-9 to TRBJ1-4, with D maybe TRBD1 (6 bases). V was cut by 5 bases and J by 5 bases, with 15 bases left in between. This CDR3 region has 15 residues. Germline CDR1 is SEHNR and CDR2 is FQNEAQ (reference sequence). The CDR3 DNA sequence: TGTGCCAGCAGCATCTCACAGGGATTAAATGAAAAACTGTTTTTT. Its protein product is CASSISQGLNEKLFF.

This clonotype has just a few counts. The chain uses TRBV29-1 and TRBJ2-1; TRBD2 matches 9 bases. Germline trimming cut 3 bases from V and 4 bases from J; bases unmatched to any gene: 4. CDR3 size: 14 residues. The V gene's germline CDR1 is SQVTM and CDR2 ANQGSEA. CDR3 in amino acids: CSVDPSGIYNEQFF. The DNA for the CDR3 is TGCAGCGTTGATCCTAGCGGGATATACAATGAGCAGTTCTTC.

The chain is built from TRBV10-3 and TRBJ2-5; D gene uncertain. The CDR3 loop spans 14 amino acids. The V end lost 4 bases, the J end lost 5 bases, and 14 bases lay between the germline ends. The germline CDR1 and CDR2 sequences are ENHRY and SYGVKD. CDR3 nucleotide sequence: TGTGCCATCAGTGTATCTCTCGGGTCGGAGACCCAGTACTTC. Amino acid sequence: CAISVSLGSETQYF.

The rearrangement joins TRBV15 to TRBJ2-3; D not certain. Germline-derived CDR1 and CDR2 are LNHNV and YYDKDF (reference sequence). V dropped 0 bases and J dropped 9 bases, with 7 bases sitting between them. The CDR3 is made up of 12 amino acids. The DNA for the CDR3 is TGTGCCACCAGCAGAGAATACGAGACGCAGTATTTT. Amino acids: CATSREYETQYF.

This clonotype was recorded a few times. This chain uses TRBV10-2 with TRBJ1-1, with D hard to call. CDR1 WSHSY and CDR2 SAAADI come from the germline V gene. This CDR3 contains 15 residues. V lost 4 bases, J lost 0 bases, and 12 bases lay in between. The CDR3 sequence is CASSVLSGMNTEAFF. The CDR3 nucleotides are TGCGCCAGCAGTGTTTTGTCGGGCATGAACACTGAAGCTTTCTTT.

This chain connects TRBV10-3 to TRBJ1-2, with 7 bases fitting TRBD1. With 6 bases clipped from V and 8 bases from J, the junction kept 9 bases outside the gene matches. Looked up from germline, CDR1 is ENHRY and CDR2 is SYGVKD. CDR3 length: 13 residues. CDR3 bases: TGTGCCATCAGCGGAGACAGGGCGAGGGGCTACACCTTC. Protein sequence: CAISGDRARGYTF.

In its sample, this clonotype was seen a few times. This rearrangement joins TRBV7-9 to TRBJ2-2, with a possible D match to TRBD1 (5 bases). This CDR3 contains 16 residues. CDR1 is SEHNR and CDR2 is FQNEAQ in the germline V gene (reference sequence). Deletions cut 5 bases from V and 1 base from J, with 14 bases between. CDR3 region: CASSLHQTVNTGELFF. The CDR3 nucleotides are TGTGCCAGCAGCCTCCACCAGACAGTGAACACCGGGGAGCTGTTTTTT.

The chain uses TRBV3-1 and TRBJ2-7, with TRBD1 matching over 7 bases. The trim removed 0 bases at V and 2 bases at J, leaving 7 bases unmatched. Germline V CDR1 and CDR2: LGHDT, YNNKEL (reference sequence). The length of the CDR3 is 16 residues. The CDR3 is CASSQDLTGSAYEQYF. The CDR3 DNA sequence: TGTGCCAGCAGCCAAGATTTGACAGGGTCTGCCTACGAGCAGTACTTC.

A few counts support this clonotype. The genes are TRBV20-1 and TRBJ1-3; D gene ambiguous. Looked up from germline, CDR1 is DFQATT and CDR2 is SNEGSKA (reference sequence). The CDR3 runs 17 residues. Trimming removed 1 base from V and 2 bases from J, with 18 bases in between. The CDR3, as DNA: TGCAGTGCTAGAGGAGGCACCACCCCTGTGGCTGGAAACACCATATATTTT. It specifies CSARGGTTPVAGNTIYF.

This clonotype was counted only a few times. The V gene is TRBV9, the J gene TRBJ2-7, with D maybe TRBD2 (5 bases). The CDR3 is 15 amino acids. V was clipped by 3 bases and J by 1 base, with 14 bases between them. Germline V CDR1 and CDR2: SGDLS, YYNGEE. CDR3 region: CASSADGLQSYEQYF. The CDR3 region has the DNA TGTGCCAGCAGCGCCGACGGACTCCAATCCTACGAGCAGTACTTC.

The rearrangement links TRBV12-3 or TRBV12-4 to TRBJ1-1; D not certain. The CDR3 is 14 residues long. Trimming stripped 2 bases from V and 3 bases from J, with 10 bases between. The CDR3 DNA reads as TGTGCCAGCAGTTTAAGAGGGTCGGACACTGAAGCTTTCTTT. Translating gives CASSLRGSDTEAFF.

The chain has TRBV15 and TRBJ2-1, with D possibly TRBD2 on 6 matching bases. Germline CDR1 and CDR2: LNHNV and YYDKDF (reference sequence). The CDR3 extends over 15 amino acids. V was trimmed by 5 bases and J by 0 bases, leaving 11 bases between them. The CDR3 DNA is TGTGCCACCAGCCCCGCGGGAAGCTCCTACAATGAGCAGTTCTTC. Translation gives CATSPAGSSYNEQFF.

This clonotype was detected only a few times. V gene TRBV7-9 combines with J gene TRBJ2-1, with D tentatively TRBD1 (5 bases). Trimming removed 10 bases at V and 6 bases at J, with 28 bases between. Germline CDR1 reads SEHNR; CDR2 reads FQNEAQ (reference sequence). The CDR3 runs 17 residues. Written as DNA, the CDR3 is TGTGCCACCCCCTCGGCGAGGACCAATGGGGCCTCCAATGAGCAGTTCTTC. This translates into CATPSARTNGASNEQFF.

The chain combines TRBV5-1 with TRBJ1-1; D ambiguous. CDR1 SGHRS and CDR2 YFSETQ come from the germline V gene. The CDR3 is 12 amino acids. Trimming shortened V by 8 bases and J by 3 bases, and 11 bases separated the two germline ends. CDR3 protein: CASSAGDTEAFF. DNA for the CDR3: TGCGCCAGTTCGGCCGGGGACACTGAAGCTTTCTTT.

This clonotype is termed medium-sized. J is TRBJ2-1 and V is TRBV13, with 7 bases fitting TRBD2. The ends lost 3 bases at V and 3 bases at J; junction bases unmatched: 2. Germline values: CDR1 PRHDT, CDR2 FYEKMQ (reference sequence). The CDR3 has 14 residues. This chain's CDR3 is CASSLRDYYNEQFF. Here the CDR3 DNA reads TGTGCCAGCAGCTTGCGGGACTACTACAATGAGCAGTTCTTC.

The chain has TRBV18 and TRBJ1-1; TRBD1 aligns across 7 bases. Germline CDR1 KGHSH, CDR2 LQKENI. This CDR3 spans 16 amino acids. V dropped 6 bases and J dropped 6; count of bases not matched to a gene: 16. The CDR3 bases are TGTGCCAGCTCCCCCTCAGGGGGGGGCGCTAGGGCTGAAGCTTTCTTT. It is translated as CASSPSGGGARAEAFF. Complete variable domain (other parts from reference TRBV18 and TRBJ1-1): NAGVMQNPRHLVRRRGQEARLRCSPMKGHSHVYWYRQLPEEGLKFMVYLQKENIIDESGMPKERFSAEFPKEGPSILRIQQVVRGDSAAYFCASSPSGGGARAEAFFGQGTRLTVV.

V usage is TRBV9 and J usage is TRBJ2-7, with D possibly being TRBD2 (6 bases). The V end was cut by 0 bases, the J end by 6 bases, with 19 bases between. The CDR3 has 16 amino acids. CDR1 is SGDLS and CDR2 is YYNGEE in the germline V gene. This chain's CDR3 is CASSVGFSGGGVEQYF. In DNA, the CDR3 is TGTGCCAGCAGCGTAGGGTTTAGCGGTGGGGGAGTCGAGCAGTACTTC. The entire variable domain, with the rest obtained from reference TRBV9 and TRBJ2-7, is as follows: DSGVTQTPKHLITATGQRVTLRCSPRSGDLSVYWYQQSLDQGLQFLIQYYNGEERAKGNILERFSAQQFPDLHSELNLSSLELGDSALYFCASSVGFSGGGVEQYFGPGTRLTVT.

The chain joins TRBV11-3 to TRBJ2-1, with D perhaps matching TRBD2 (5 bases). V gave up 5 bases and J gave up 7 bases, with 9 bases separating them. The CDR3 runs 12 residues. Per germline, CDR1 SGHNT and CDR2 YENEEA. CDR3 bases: TGTGCCAGCAGCCCCCGGAGGAATGAGCAGTTCTTC. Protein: CASSPRRNEQFF.

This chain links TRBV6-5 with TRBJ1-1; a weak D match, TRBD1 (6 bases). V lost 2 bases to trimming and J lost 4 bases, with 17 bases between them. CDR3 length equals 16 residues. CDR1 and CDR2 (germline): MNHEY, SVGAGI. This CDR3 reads CASSYLDRRRGTEAFF. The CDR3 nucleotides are TGTGCCAGCAGTTACCTAGACAGGCGAAGGGGCACTGAAGCTTTCTTT.

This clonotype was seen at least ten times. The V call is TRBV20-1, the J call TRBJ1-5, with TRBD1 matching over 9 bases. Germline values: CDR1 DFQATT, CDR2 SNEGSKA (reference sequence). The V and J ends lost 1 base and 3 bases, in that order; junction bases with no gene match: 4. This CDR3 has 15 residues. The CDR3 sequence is CSARGGQGDNQPQHF. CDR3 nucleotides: TGCAGTGCTAGAGGGGGACAGGGAGACAATCAGCCCCAGCATTTT.

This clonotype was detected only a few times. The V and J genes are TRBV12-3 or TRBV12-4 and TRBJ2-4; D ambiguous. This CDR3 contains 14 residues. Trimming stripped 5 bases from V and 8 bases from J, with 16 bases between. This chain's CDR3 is CASSRTRPPDIQYF. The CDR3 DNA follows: TGTGCCAGCAGTAGAACCCGACCCCCGGACATTCAGTACTTC.

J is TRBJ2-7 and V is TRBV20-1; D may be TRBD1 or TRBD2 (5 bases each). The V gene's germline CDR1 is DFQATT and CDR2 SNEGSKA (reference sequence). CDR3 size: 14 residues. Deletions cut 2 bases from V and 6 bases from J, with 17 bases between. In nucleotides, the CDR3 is TGCAGTGCTAGACCCCGCCCCGTGAGGGGCGAGCAGTACTTC. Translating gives CSARPRPVRGEQYF.